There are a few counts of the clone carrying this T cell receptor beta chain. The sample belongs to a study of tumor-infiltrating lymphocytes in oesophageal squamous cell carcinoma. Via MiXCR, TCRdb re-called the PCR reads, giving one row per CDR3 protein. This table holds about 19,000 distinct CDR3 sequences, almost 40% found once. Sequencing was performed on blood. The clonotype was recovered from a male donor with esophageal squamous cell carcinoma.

In DNA, the CDR3 is TGTGCCAGCAGCGGACAGACACAAGAGACCCAGTACTTC. As protein: CASSGQTQETQYF. The rearrangement links TRBV7-2 to TRBJ2-5, with TRBD1 as a possible D gene (6 bases). CDR1 SGHTA and CDR2 FQGNSA come from the germline V gene. The CDR3 consists of 13 residues. V lost 5 bases and J lost 2, with 9 bases in between.